This T cell receptor (beta chain) was retrieved from a study of blood T cell repertoires in COVID-19. Produced via immunoSEQ multiplex PCR; TCRdb's table is partial and in-frame only. The data show hundreds of thousands of clones, around 89% seen once. V was clipped by 2 bases and J by 3 bases, with 30 bases between them. Germline lookup yields CDR1 MDHEN and CDR2 SYDVKM. The CDR3 contains 21 residues. This TCR came from a man aged 50 or older who had been exposed to COVID-19. This chain links TRBV28 with TRBJ2-3; a possible D gene is TRBD2 (6 bases). Material: PBMCs or T cells enriched from blood (not recorded which). CDR3 DNA sequence: TGTGCCAGCAGTTTACTTCCGGGGAGCGGGCGACACCTTTTTGGGACAGATACGCAGTATTTT. Its protein product is CASSLLPGSGRHLFGTDTQYF.